A single sample is the source of the 17 T cell receptor beta chains below, sequenced in a study of cytomegalovirus exposure and HLA in healthy donors. A multiplex PCR was run with 60 Vbeta primers and 13 Jbeta primers. The table came from immunoSEQ multiplex PCR; TCRdb's copy has only in-frame clones and leaves some out. This table holds fewer than 200,000 clones, approximately 81% found once. Sequencing used PBMCs. These receptors originate from a man aged 18 to 29 in good health and CMV-seronegative.

The chain carries TRBV6-1 and TRBJ1-2; TRBD1 might be the D (6 bases). V was clipped by 3 bases and J by 4 bases, with 15 bases between them. The CDR3 spans 15 residues. The V gene's germline CDR1 is MNHNS and CDR2 SASEGT. CDR3 DNA: TGTGCCAGCAGTGACTGGACAGTTTACATCTATGGCTACACCTTC. Protein sequence: CASSDWTVYIYGYTF.

This clone appeared once. V gene TRBV5-1 combines with J gene TRBJ2-7; TRBD2 aligns across 8 bases. The CDR3 covers 15 residues. Germline-derived CDR1 and CDR2 are SGHRS and YFSETQ. V lost 0 bases to trimming and J lost 7 bases; unmatched junction nucleotides: 9. CDR3 coding DNA: TGCGCCAGCAGCTTGGCCCTAGCGGGCACAGGTGAGCAGTACTTC. As protein: CASSLALAGTGEQYF. Full variable domain (rest looked up from reference TRBV5-1 and TRBJ2-7): KAGVTQTPRYLIKTRGQQVTLSCSPISGHRSVSWYQQTPGQGLQFLFEYFSETQRNKGNFPGRFSGRQFSNSRSEMNVSTLELGDSALYLCASSLALAGTGEQYFGPGTRLTVT.

The chain links TRBV5-1 to TRBJ1-2; 7 nucleotides line up with TRBD1. V lost 2 bases, J lost 4 bases, and 5 bases stayed unmatched. Germline V lookup: CDR1 SGHRS, CDR2 YFSETQ. The CDR3 spans 14 residues. CDR3 in DNA: TGCGCCAGCAGCTTAGAACGGGACAGCTATGGCTACACCTTC. This gives the protein CASSLERDSYGYTF.

The CDR3 protein is CASSLGKGLARSHEQYF. The CDR3 DNA is TGTGCCAGCAGCTTAGGGAAGGGACTAGCTAGGTCCCACGAGCAGTACTTC. This rearrangement joins TRBV7-2 to TRBJ2-7, with 9 nucleotides matching TRBD2. Germline V gene data show CDR1 as SGHTA and CDR2 as FQGNSA. The length of the CDR3 is 17 residues. V lost 1 base and J lost 5; bases outside the gene matches: 12.

The gene calls are TRBV15 and TRBJ2-1; 8 bases line up with TRBD2. This CDR3 comprises 14 residues. J was trimmed by 3 bases and V by 6 bases; bases with no gene match: 4. Germline V gene sequence: CDR1 LNHNV, CDR2 YYDKDF (reference sequence). The CDR3 DNA follows: TGTGCCACCAGTTTGCGGGAGGACTACAATGAGCAGTTCTTC. Translation gives CATSLREDYNEQFF.

The rearrangement links TRBV28 to TRBJ1-6; 7 nucleotides agree with TRBD1. The CDR3 sequence is 15 residues long. Germline V CDR1 and CDR2: MDHEN, SYDVKM. The junction had 10 bases not matched to a gene; V was cut back by 7 bases and J by 7 bases. The CDR3 coding sequence is TGTGCCAGCACAGGGACAGAAGGACACAATTCACCCCTCCACTTT. This codes for CASTGTEGHNSPLHF.

The chain links TRBV7-9 to TRBJ2-7, with TRBD2 identical over 14 bases. Germline CDR1 reads SEHNR; CDR2 reads FQNEAQ (reference sequence). CDR3 length: 17 residues. The CDR3 coding sequence is TGTGCTGTCCAGGGGGGGACTAGCGGGAGAGGCTCCTACGAGCAGTACTTC. Amino acids: CAVQGGTSGRGSYEQYF.

The chain has TRBV7-2 and TRBJ2-7; 7 bases match TRBD1. Per germline, CDR1 SGHTA and CDR2 FQGNSA. V was clipped by 3 bases and J by 3 bases; unmatched bases: 5. The CDR3 totals 14 residues. CDR3 region: CASSFPGQNYEQYF. DNA of the CDR3: TGTGCCAGCAGCTTCCCGGGACAGAACTACGAGCAGTACTTC.

This clone showed up just once. The chain joins TRBV7-2 to TRBJ2-7; 8 bases map to TRBD2. The V gene end was trimmed by 1 base and the J gene end by 3 bases; junction bases not matched to a gene: 11. Germline V lookup: CDR1 SGHTA, CDR2 FQGNSA. CDR3 length equals 17 residues. The CDR3 DNA follows: TGTGCCAGCAGCTTAGGGGGGGTGGGACTAGGGGGCTACGAGCAGTACTTC. Amino acid sequence: CASSLGGVGLGGYEQYF.

V and J are TRBV10-1 and TRBJ2-7, with 10 bases aligning to TRBD1. Germline loops: CDR1 WNHNN, CDR2 SYGVQD (reference sequence). Trimming at V came to 0 bases and at J to 6 bases, leaving 11 bases not matched to a gene. This CDR3 region has 17 residues. CDR3 in amino acids: CASSESASGTGVREQYF. DNA of the CDR3: TGCGCCAGCAGTGAGTCGGCGTCCGGGACAGGGGTCCGCGAGCAGTACTTC.

The V gene is TRBV28, the J gene TRBJ2-1; D possibly corresponds to TRBD2 (6 bases). The germline CDR1 and CDR2 sequences are MDHEN and SYDVKM. The CDR3 length is 11 residues. The V gene lost 6 bases and the J gene lost 9 bases, with 9 bases spanning the gap. CDR3 in DNA: TGTGCCAGCAGCATGGGGGGTGAGCAGTTCTTC. Translation gives CASSMGGEQFF.

This chain uses TRBV7-9 with TRBJ2-6; D might be TRBD2 (5 bases). The length of the CDR3 is 17 residues. In germline, CDR1 is SEHNR, CDR2 FQNEAQ (reference sequence). The V gene lost 4 bases and the J gene lost 0 bases, with 13 bases spanning the gap. The CDR3 sequence is CASSSFSAYSGANVLTF. For the CDR3, the DNA is TGTGCCAGCAGCTCCTTTAGCGCGTACTCTGGGGCCAACGTCCTGACTTTC. Together with reference TRBV7-9 and TRBJ2-6, the CDR3 gives the full variable domain: DTGVSQNPRHKITKRGQNVTFRCDPISEHNRLYWYRQTLGQGPEFLTYFQNEAQLEKSRLLSDRFSAERPKGSFSTLEIQRTEQGDSAMYLCASSSFSAYSGANVLTFGAGSRLTVL.

The genes are TRBV5-1 and TRBJ2-3, with TRBD2 matching 10 bases. CDR3 length equals 16 residues. From germline, CDR1 is SGHRS and CDR2 YFSETQ. J gave up 0 bases and V 3 bases, and 4 bases lay outside the gene matches. The CDR3 is CASSSSGRGSTDTQYF. The CDR3, as DNA: TGCGCCAGCAGCTCAAGCGGGAGGGGAAGCACAGATACGCAGTATTTT.

This clone appeared a single time. At one end, the junction sequence differs from germline, possibly due to a read error. This chain connects TRBV28 to TRBJ1-6; D unresolved. The CDR3 runs 14 residues. Germline V gene sequence: CDR1 MDHEN, CDR2 SYDVKM. CDR3: CASSLVERNSPLHF. The CDR3 nucleotides read TGTGCCAGCAGTTTAGTCGAGAGGAATTCGCCCCTCCACTTT.

This clone was counted a few times. The V and J genes are TRBV11-2 and TRBJ2-4; 9 bases map to TRBD2. Unmatched junction bases numbered 10, after V lost 5 bases and J lost 8 bases. Germline V lookup: CDR1 SGHAT, CDR2 FQNNGV. The CDR3 runs to 15 residues. The CDR3 DNA sequence: TGTGCCAGCAGCCCGCGAATTAGCGGGAGTGACATTCAGTACTTC. Encoded protein: CASSPRISGSDIQYF.

CDR3 bases: TGCGCCAGCAGCCATGATTCCGGGACAGGGCGTCAGCCCCAGCATTTT. It specifies CASSHDSGTGRQPQHF. The chain joins TRBV4-1 to TRBJ1-5; 9 bases align to TRBD1. Trimming removed 3 bases from V and 6 bases from J; junction bases left unmatched: 9. Germline CDR1 MGHRA, CDR2 YSYEKL. CDR3 length equals 16 residues.

The chain employs TRBV10-3 and TRBJ2-1; the D gene is possibly TRBD2 (5 bases). The CDR3 runs 17 residues. CDR1 and CDR2 from the germline V gene are ENHRY and SYGVKD. Trimming removed 2 bases from V and 2 bases from J, with 16 bases in between. CDR3 DNA sequence: TGTGCCATCAGTGAGGAAAGTTTAGCGTCCACCTACAATGAGCAGTTCTTC. Protein sequence: CAISEESLASTYNEQFF.